This TCR beta chain came from a study of T cell repertoires in cytomegalovirus infection (dated by TCRdb to the late 2010s). For the study in its entirety: Because public TCR beta signatures pointed to carriage of CMV infection together with the matching HLA type, the HLA type of each donor mattered for the analysis.

V was cut back by 1 base and J by 4 bases, leaving a gap of 14 bases between them. The CDR3 covers 16 residues, taking in both the cysteine and the phenylalanine. Of all the DNA, just the CDR3 is kept, 48 bases in frame from base 1. The germline V gene yields SGHVS for CDR1 and FQNEAQ for CDR2. This clonotype was detected many times. Its antigen target is currently unknown. No much larger clone is present one base from it, and per-base qualities are unavailable. Instrument used: Illumina HiSeq 1500. The public reads were quality trimmed at Q25 with fastp and then assembled into clones with MiXCR by TCRdb, keeping productive beta chains. A single entry per CDR3 protein holds the most common genes and DNA from its merged rows. Across this sample there are a few hundred thousand distinct CDR3 sequences, with around 13% seen only once. The top ten clones comprise around 8.1% of the sample. The paper as a whole reports these results and caveats: The ex vivo response was dominated by HLA-C-restricted CMV-specific TCR beta clonotypes, which also provided the single most frequent clonotype in two of eight donors. Carriers of CMV infection plus the relevant HLA type were discriminated by the cumulative frequency of public TCR beta family members in the study cohort and in an independent approximately 400-donor cohort.

This TCR was recovered from a human donor in good health (CMV status not recorded). Some clones in this sample may be carry-over from other donors' samples. The sequenced sample consisted of PBMCs. The rearrangement joined TRBV7-8 to TRBJ1-3, with no confidently assigned D gene. CDR3 loop: CASSLGRGARGNTIYF. The bases are TGTGCCAGCAGCTTAGGGCGGGGAGCGCGGGGAAACACCATATATTTT.